This TCR beta chain was sequenced in a study of shared clonotypes between healthy human individuals. It was CD45RO-negative cells, positively selected for CCR7, that made up naive CD8 cells, with terminally differentiated effector memory CD45RA+ cells excluded. This clone appeared a single time. The repertoire was sequenced with immunoSEQ multiplex PCR; TCRdb's copy has only in-frame clones and lacks some. The sample has roughly 2,000,000 clones; roughly 95% are singletons. The CDR3 loop spans 15 amino acids. CDR1 and CDR2 from the germline V gene are MDHEN and SYDVKM. V was clipped by 6 bases and J by 5 bases; unmatched bases: 13.

The clonotype was recovered from a man aged 18 to 29 in good health. Some clones in this sample may be carry-over from other donors' samples. Specimen: naive CD8+ T cells from PBMCs. The chain uses TRBV28 and TRBJ2-7; 7 bases are shared with TRBD1. The CDR3: CASRGHGQDRDEQYF. The DNA for the CDR3 is TGTGCCAGCAGGGGACACGGACAGGACCGGGACGAGCAGTACTTC. Complete variable domain (other parts from reference TRBV28 and TRBJ2-7): DVKVTQSSRYLVKRTGEKVFLECVQDMDHENMFWYRQDPGLGLRLIYFSYDVKMKEKGDIPEGYSVSREKKERFSLILESASTNQTSMYLCASRGHGQDRDEQYFGPGTRLTVT.